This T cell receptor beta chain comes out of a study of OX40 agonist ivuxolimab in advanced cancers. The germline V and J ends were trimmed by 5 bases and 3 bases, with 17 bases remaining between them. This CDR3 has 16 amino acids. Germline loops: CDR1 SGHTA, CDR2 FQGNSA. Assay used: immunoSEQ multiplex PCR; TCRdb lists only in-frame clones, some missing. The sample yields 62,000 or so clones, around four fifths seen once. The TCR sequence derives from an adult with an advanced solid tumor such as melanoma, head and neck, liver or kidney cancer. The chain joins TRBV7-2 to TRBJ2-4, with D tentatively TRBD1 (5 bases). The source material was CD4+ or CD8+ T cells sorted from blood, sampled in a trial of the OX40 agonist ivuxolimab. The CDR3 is CASSPRAEFGKNIQYF. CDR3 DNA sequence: TGTGCCAGCAGCCCCAGGGCGGAGTTCGGCAAAAACATTCAGTACTTC. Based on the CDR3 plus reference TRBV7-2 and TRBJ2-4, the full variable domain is GAGVSQSPSNKVTEKGKDVELRCDPISGHTALYWYRQSLGQGLEFLIYFQGNSAPDKSGLPSDRFSAERTGGSVSTLTIQRTQQEDSAVYLCASSPRAEFGKNIQYFGAGTRLSVL.